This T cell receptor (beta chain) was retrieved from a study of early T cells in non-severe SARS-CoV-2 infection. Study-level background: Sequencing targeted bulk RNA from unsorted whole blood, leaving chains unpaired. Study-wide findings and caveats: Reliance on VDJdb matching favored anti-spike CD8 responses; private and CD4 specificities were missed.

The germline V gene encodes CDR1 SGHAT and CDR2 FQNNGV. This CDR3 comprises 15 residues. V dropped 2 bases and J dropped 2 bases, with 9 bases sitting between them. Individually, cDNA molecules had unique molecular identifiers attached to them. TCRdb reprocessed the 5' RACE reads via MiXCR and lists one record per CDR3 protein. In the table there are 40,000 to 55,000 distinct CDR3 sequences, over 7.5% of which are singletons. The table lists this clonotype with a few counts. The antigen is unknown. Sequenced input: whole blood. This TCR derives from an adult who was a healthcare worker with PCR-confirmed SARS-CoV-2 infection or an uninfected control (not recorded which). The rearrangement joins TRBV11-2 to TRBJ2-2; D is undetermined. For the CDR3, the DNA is TGTGCCAGCAGCTTAACACAGACAAACACCGGGGAGCTGTTTTTT. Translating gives CASSLTQTNTGELFF.